This T cell receptor (beta chain) was found in a study of T cells in localized non-small cell lung cancer. Study results and limitations: Sequencing, confined to only one tumor region, leaves heterogeneity possible. Longer overall survival accompanied higher blood T cell density.

This clone was counted a few times. The antigen remains unidentified. The CDR3 is 13 residues long. The V end was cut by 5 bases, the J end by 0 bases, with 7 bases between. The V gene's germline CDR1 is MDHEN and CDR2 SYDVKM. Some clones are missing from TCRdb's copy, which holds only in-frame ones; the method was immunoSEQ multiplex PCR. This table has some 1,000 clones, roughly 20% appearing once. The chain uses TRBV28 and TRBJ1-1, with D uncertain. This receptor was identified in a male donor aged 60 or over with stage III lung adenocarcinoma. The starting material was normal lung tissue next to the tumor, obtained before any cancer treatment. The CDR3 here is CASSRLMNTEAFF. As DNA, the CDR3 is TGTGCCAGCAGTCGTTTAATGAACACTGAAGCTTTCTTT.